This T cell receptor beta chain was identified in a study of cytomegalovirus exposure and HLA in healthy donors. Study-level points and caveats: In a later analysis, V- and J-gene trimming of beta chains associated with a DCLRE1C missense variant, replicated independently. The classifier reportedly diagnosed cytomegalovirus status with high specificity and sensitivity.

Trimming took 5 bases from V and 5 from J, leaving 14 bases between them. CDR3 length: 14 residues. Germline V gives CDR1 LNHNV, CDR2 YYDKDF (reference sequence). The study ran its PCR with 60 Vbeta and 13 Jbeta primers. The repertoire was sequenced with immunoSEQ multiplex PCR; TCRdb's copy has only in-frame clones and lacks some. Here the sample spans about 110,000 clones, roughly 80% being singletons. This clone was seen a handful of times. Its antigen remains unknown. The genes are TRBV15 and TRBJ2-3; possibly TRBD2 for D (7 bases). The source material was PBMCs. The sequence was obtained from a man between 25 and 39 years old in good health and CMV-seropositive. The CDR3, as DNA: TGTGCCACCAGCGGCGGGGGCGCGAAAGATACGCAGTATTTT. Amino acids: CATSGGGAKDTQYF.